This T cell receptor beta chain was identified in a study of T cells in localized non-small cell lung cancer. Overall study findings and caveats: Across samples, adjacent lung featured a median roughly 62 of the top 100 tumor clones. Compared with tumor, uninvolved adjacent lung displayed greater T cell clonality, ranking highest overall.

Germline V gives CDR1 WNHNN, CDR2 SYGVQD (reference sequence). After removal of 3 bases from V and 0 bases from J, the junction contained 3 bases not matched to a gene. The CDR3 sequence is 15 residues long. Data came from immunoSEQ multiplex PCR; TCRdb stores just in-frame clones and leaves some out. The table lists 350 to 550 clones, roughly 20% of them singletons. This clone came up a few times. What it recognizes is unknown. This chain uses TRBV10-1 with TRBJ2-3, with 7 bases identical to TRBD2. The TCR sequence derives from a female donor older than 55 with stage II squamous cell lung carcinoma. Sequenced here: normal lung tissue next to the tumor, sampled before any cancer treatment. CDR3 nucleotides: TGCGCCAGCAGTGATCCCGGGGGGAGCACAGATACGCAGTATTTT. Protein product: CASSDPGGSTDTQYF.